Shown below are 29 T cell receptor beta chains from a single sample sequenced in a study of blood T cell repertoires in COVID-19. Using immunoSEQ multiplex PCR, the repertoire was profiled, and TCRdb retains in-frame clones only, with some absent. The table includes fewer than 80,000 clones, roughly 75% detected once. Sequencing used peripheral blood. Receptor source: a human donor in a cohort sampled during active COVID-19.

V is TRBV19 and J is TRBJ1-2; 8 nucleotides match TRBD1. The germline V gene encodes CDR1 LNHDA and CDR2 SQIVND (reference sequence). After removal of 4 bases from V and 8 bases from J, the junction contained 18 bases not matched to a gene. The CDR3 contains 17 residues. The CDR3 loop is CASSTYLRDRSLHGYTF. Written as DNA, the CDR3 is TGTGCCAGTAGTACATACCTAAGGGACAGGAGTTTGCACGGCTACACCTTC.

The V and J genes are TRBV19 and TRBJ2-7; 7 nucleotides match TRBD1. From germline, CDR1 is LNHDA and CDR2 SQIVND (reference sequence). The ends lost 7 bases at V and 2 bases at J; junction bases unmatched: 8. This CDR3 is built from 14 residues. CDR3 loop: CASTQNRGTYEQYF. The CDR3 DNA follows: TGTGCCAGTACCCAAAACAGGGGAACCTACGAGCAGTACTTC.

V gene TRBV29-1 combines with J gene TRBJ2-6; 9 positions agree with TRBD2. The CDR3 has 16 residues. Losses at the gene ends were 7 bases for V and 0 bases for J; bases not matched to a gene: 7. Per germline, CDR1 SQVTM and CDR2 ANQGSEA. The CDR3 spells CSARAGGTSGANVLTF. The CDR3 bases are TGCAGCGCAAGGGCGGGAGGGACCTCTGGGGCCAACGTCCTGACTTTC.

V and J are TRBV7-8 and TRBJ1-2; D call uncertain. The CDR3 is 13 residues long. From germline, CDR1 is SGHVS and CDR2 FQNEAQ. The V and J ends lost 5 bases and 1 base respectively, with 8 bases between them. The DNA of the CDR3 is TGTGCCAGCAGCGCCACAGTTAACTATGGCTACACCTTC. It is translated as CASSATVNYGYTF.

The CDR3 DNA reads as TGCGCCAGCAGCACCGTTACCGACGGGACTGGGGCCAACGTCCTGACTTTC. Translating it yields CASSTVTDGTGANVLTF. This chain connects TRBV5-1 to TRBJ2-6; TRBD2 might be the D (5 bases). The CDR3 contains 17 residues. Trimming removed 4 bases at V and 2 bases at J, with 16 bases between. The germline V gene encodes CDR1 SGHRS and CDR2 YFSETQ.

The chain recombines TRBV4-3 with TRBJ2-6; TRBD1 agrees at 7 bases. The CDR3 covers 20 residues. Unmatched junction bases numbered 13, after V lost 2 bases and J lost 0 bases. Germline assignment: CDR1 LGHNA and CDR2 YSLEER. The CDR3 DNA sequence: TGCGCCAGCAGCCAAAGGTACGACAGGGCCATCAGCTCTGGGGCCAACGTCCTGACTTTC. Translated: CASSQRYDRAISSGANVLTF.

The chain employs TRBV5-5 and TRBJ2-6; D is ambiguous. Trimming shortened V by 4 bases and J by 3 bases, and 8 bases separated the two germline ends. There are 14 residues in the CDR3. Germline V CDR1 and CDR2: SGHKS, YYEKEE (reference sequence). The CDR3 sequence: CASSPRYGANVLTF. The DNA of the CDR3 is TGTGCCAGCAGCCCCCGGTATGGGGCCAACGTCCTGACTTTC.

In its sample, this clone was seen a few times. The chain links TRBV5-6 to TRBJ2-7, with a tentative D call TRBD1 (5 bases). The CDR3 length is 15 residues. The V end was cut by 4 bases, the J end by 0 bases, with 14 bases between. CDR1 SGHDT and CDR2 YYEEEE come from the germline V gene. The CDR3 here is CASSIAHDSSYEQYF. CDR3 sequence (DNA): TGTGCCAGCAGCATCGCACACGACAGCTCCTACGAGCAGTACTTC.

The CDR3 bases are TGTGCCAGCAGGACGACTAGCAAAAGTACAGATACGCAGTATTTT. Translation: CASRTTSKSTDTQYF. The chain employs TRBV28 and TRBJ2-3; 7 bases align to TRBD2. Germline CDR1 is MDHEN and CDR2 is SYDVKM. This CDR3 spans 15 amino acids. The V segment lost 6 bases and the J segment 3 bases; nucleotides outside the gene matches: 9.

The genes are TRBV9 and TRBJ1-6; D possibly corresponds to TRBD1 (5 bases). Trimming took 0 bases from V and 7 from J, leaving 11 bases between them. CDR1 SGDLS and CDR2 YYNGEE come from the germline V gene. The CDR3 totals 15 residues. The CDR3 sequence is CASSVGGGGNSPLHF. As DNA, the CDR3 is TGTGCCAGCAGCGTAGGTGGGGGGGGGAATTCACCCCTCCACTTT.

Of note for this clone: The same CDR3 arises from other DNA sequences in this sample as well. The V and J genes are TRBV18 and TRBJ1-2; D is perhaps TRBD1 (6 bases). This CDR3 comprises 13 residues. Trimming cost V 3 bases and J 1 base, with 6 bases left between them. The germline gives CDR1 KGHSH, CDR2 LQKENI. CDR3 protein: CASSPDSNYGYTF. CDR3 sequence (DNA): TGTGCCAGCTCACCGGACAGTAACTATGGCTACACCTTC.

This chain links TRBV6-6 with TRBJ1-5; the match to TRBD1 covers 7 bases. Germline CDR1 reads MNHNY; CDR2 reads SVGAGI (reference sequence). There are 16 residues in the CDR3. After removal of 0 bases from V and 3 bases from J, the junction contained 5 bases not matched to a gene. The CDR3 DNA reads TGTGCCAGCAGTTACTCCGCAGGGGGTATCAATCAGCCCCAGCATTTT. Translating it yields CASSYSAGGINQPQHF.

The V call is TRBV24-1, the J call TRBJ2-5; 8 bases map to TRBD2. The CDR3 runs to 16 residues. Germline trimming cut 5 bases from V and 5 bases from J; bases unmatched to any gene: 12. Germline lookup yields CDR1 KGHDR and CDR2 SFDVKD. Written as DNA, the CDR3 is TGTGCCACCAGTGGGGGAGCGGGAGTGGAGATTGAGACCCAGTACTTC. Protein product: CATSGGAGVEIETQYF.

In DNA form, the CDR3 reads TGTGCCAGCAGCTTAGGTGCGGGACAGAGCTCCTACGAGCAGTACTTC. It specifies CASSLGAGQSSYEQYF. The rearrangement uses TRBV7-9 and TRBJ2-7; D may be TRBD1 (7 bases). The V gene lost 1 base and the J gene lost 0 bases, with 13 bases spanning the gap. The CDR3 sequence is 16 residues long. The V gene's germline CDR1 is SEHNR and CDR2 FQNEAQ (reference sequence).

The table lists this clone with a few counts. Other DNA sequences of this sample code for an identical CDR3. The chain is built from TRBV7-8 and TRBJ2-7; 7 positions match TRBD2. From germline, CDR1 is SGHVS and CDR2 FQNEAQ. The ends lost 5 bases at V and 7 bases at J; junction bases unmatched: 5. The CDR3 runs to 12 residues. The CDR3 coding sequence is TGTGCCAGCAGCCCCTGGGAGGGGGAGCAGTACTTC. This translates into CASSPWEGEQYF.

The V gene is TRBV28, the J gene TRBJ2-5; D possibly corresponds to TRBD2 (6 bases). V was cut by 5 bases and J by 5 bases, with 12 bases left in between. The CDR3 extends over 13 amino acids. The germline V gene has CDR1 MDHEN and CDR2 SYDVKM. Written as DNA, the CDR3 is TGTGCCAGCAGTCGTACAGGAGGGGAGACCCAGTACTTC. It is translated as CASSRTGGETQYF.

The V and J genes are TRBV5-4 and TRBJ2-7, with 10 bases lining up with TRBD2. V shed 4 bases and J 6 bases; nucleotides not matched to a gene: 4. Germline values: CDR1 SGHNT, CDR2 YYREEE (reference sequence). This CDR3 has 13 amino acids. CDR3: CASSMTSGPEQYF. For the CDR3, the DNA is TGTGCCAGCAGCATGACTAGCGGGCCCGAGCAGTACTTC.

V usage is TRBV19 and J usage is TRBJ2-4, with a tentative D call TRBD1 (5 bases). The germline V gene encodes CDR1 LNHDA and CDR2 SQIVND (reference sequence). CDR3 length: 15 residues. Trimming removed 6 bases at V and 3 bases at J, with 15 bases between. The DNA for the CDR3 is TGTGCCAGTAGCTTAGGGGCTTGGGACAAAAACATTCAGTACTTC. This codes for CASSLGAWDKNIQYF.

The chain carries TRBV10-3 and TRBJ1-6; D is uncertain. Germline V gene data show CDR1 as ENHRY and CDR2 as SYGVKD. Trimming took 10 bases from V and 0 from J, leaving 10 bases between them. This CDR3 spans 14 amino acids. The CDR3 here is CASGDHSYNSPLHF. For the CDR3, the DNA is TGTGCCAGCGGCGACCACTCCTATAATTCACCCCTCCACTTT.

The rearrangement joins TRBV6-5 to TRBJ2-3, with 7 bases lining up with TRBD2. V shed 4 bases and J 5 bases; nucleotides not matched to a gene: 12. Germline V gene sequence: CDR1 MNHEY, CDR2 SVGAGI. The CDR3 runs 16 residues. CDR3 DNA sequence: TGTGCCAGCAGTTCCCGCTCTGGGCGGGAGTTAGATACGCAGTATTTT. It codes for CASSSRSGRELDTQYF.

This rearrangement joins TRBV10-3 to TRBJ2-7, with 8 bases aligning to TRBD1. V lost 2 bases and J lost 8; bases outside the gene matches: 5. The germline gives CDR1 ENHRY, CDR2 SYGVKD. This CDR3 has 13 residues. The CDR3 loop is CAISEGQGRKQYF. The CDR3 coding sequence is TGTGCCATCAGTGAGGGACAGGGTAGGAAGCAGTACTTC.

In its sample, this clone was seen a few times. This rearrangement joins TRBV15 to TRBJ2-7, with 8 positions matching TRBD1. This CDR3 is 15 amino acids long. The trim removed 5 bases at V and 3 bases at J, leaving 9 bases unmatched. CDR1 is LNHNV and CDR2 is YYDKDF in the germline V gene (reference sequence). The CDR3 DNA sequence: TGTGCCACCAGCGGCCGACAGGGGCTTGACTACGAGCAGTACTTC. It codes for CATSGRQGLDYEQYF.

The chain combines TRBV2 with TRBJ1-5, with TRBD1 identical over 7 bases. Per the germline V gene, CDR1 is SNHLY and CDR2 is FYNNEI. The CDR3 is 15 residues long. V shed 6 bases and J 0 bases; nucleotides not matched to a gene: 5. CDR3 residues: CASSPGQSSNQPQHF. The DNA for the CDR3 is TGTGCCAGCAGCCCGGGACAGAGTAGCAATCAGCCCCAGCATTTT.

The rearrangement links TRBV29-1 to TRBJ2-7; 11 bases match TRBD2. Germline CDR1 is SQVTM and CDR2 is ANQGSEA. The trim removed 1 base at V and 5 bases at J, leaving 4 bases unmatched. The CDR3 contains 14 residues. The CDR3 coding sequence is TGCAGCGTTGAAGGGCAACTAGCGGGAGACGAGCAGTACTTC. This gives the protein CSVEGQLAGDEQYF.

This clone was recorded a few times. The chain is built from TRBV5-6 and TRBJ2-7; D may be TRBD1 (5 bases). CDR1 and CDR2 (germline): SGHDT, YYEEEE. This CDR3 is 15 amino acids long. V was pared by 4 bases and J by 2 bases, with 16 bases between. CDR3 region: CASSPGTGLTYEQYF. CDR3 coding DNA: TGTGCCAGCAGCCCCGGCACAGGATTAACCTACGAGCAGTACTTC.

The chain couples TRBV6-6 to TRBJ2-5; TRBD2 matches at 11 bases. This CDR3 region has 15 residues. The ends lost 6 bases at V and 1 base at J; junction bases unmatched: 4. Germline assignment: CDR1 MNHNY and CDR2 SVGAGI (reference sequence). CDR3 DNA sequence: TGTGCCAGCAGCCCCCTAGCGGGAGGCCAAGAGACCCAGTACTTC. This codes for CASSPLAGGQETQYF.

This chain connects TRBV14 to TRBJ1-6, with 7 bases aligning to TRBD1. This CDR3 is 15 amino acids long. Germline assignment: CDR1 SGHDN and CDR2 FVKESK. J was trimmed by 8 bases and V by 3 bases; bases with no gene match: 7. CDR3 DNA: TGTGCCAGCAGCCACCTCGGGACAGATGATTCACCCCTCCACTTT. Its protein is CASSHLGTDDSPLHF.

The V and J genes are TRBV7-2 and TRBJ2-7, with D possibly being TRBD1 (6 bases). Germline lookup yields CDR1 SGHTA and CDR2 FQGNSA. The CDR3 consists of 17 residues. V gave up 4 bases and J gave up 2 bases, with 21 bases separating them. The CDR3: CASSSIQGPRGAYEQYF. The DNA of the CDR3 is TGTGCCAGCAGCTCAATACAGGGACCTCGCGGTGCCTACGAGCAGTACTTC.

The chain combines TRBV10-3 with TRBJ2-7, with D possibly matching TRBD2 (5 bases). CDR1 is ENHRY, CDR2 SYGVKD, per germline. Trimming left V 6 bases short and J 3 bases short, with 9 bases between. This CDR3 is 12 amino acids long. The CDR3 reads CAIRDGLYEQYF. The CDR3 bases are TGTGCCATCAGGGACGGACTCTACGAGCAGTACTTC.